These 29 T cell receptor beta chains came from one sample sequenced in a study of T-cell memory formation after mild COVID-19. TCRdb independently ran MiXCR on the 5' RACE reads; one entry per CDR3 protein. The data contain 35,000 to 40,000 distinct CDR3 sequences, about 6.1% of them singletons. Sequencing was performed on PBMCs or a T cell subset sorted from them (not recorded which). The receptors shown here come from an adult who had mild COVID-19 (a few samples of this study predate the infection). Cell type and time point are not known.

This clonotype was observed at least ten times. The chain employs TRBV20-1 and TRBJ1-5, with a possible D match to TRBD1 (5 bases). There are 14 residues in the CDR3. Germline CDR1 reads DFQATT; CDR2 reads SNEGSKA (reference sequence). The ends were cut back, 0 bases at V and 6 bases at J, with 12 bases in the middle. The CDR3 protein is CSAREGTLGQPQHF. DNA of the CDR3: TGCAGTGCTAGAGAAGGGACTCTCGGTCAGCCCCAGCATTTT.

The sample holds a few counts of this clonotype. The chain couples TRBV19 to TRBJ2-3; TRBD2 matches at 12 bases. This CDR3 has 15 amino acids. Losses at the gene ends were 7 bases for V and 4 bases for J; bases not matched to a gene: 6. Germline loops: CDR1 LNHDA, CDR2 SQIVND (reference sequence). In DNA form, the CDR3 reads TGTGCCAGTACGCTAGCGGGGGGGCTATCAGATACGCAGTATTTT. It encodes CASTLAGGLSDTQYF.

There are many counts of this clonotype. This chain uses TRBV12-3 or TRBV12-4 with TRBJ2-7; the match to TRBD2 covers 8 bases. V lost 4 bases to trimming and J lost 5 bases; unmatched junction nucleotides: 13. The CDR3 is 16 residues long. In DNA, the CDR3 is TGTGCCAGCAGTTCTAGGGGGGCGGTAGCGGGAAACGAGCAGTACTTC. Its translation is CASSSRGAVAGNEQYF.

This clonotype was detected ten times or more. The V call is TRBV5-1, the J call TRBJ2-7; weak D call: TRBD1 (6 bases). The CDR3 spans 15 residues. Trimming removed 0 bases at V and 2 bases at J, with 12 bases between. Germline CDR1 and CDR2: SGHRS and YFSETQ. The CDR3 DNA sequence: TGCGCCAGCAGCTTGGACGTGACAGGACCCTACGAGCAGTACTTC. Translated, it gives CASSLDVTGPYEQYF.

This clonotype was counted ten times or more. The rearrangement joins TRBV19 to TRBJ2-3, with 11 bases fitting TRBD2. Trimming took 4 bases from V and 9 from J; bases not matched to a gene: 3. The CDR3 extends over 13 amino acids. CDR1 is LNHDA, CDR2 SQIVND, per germline (reference sequence). The CDR3 DNA reads TGTGCCAGTAGTAGGGGACTAGCGGACACGCAGTATTTT. Translating it yields CASSRGLADTQYF.

This clonotype was seen ten or more times. The gene calls are TRBV5-5 and TRBJ2-5; 7 bases match TRBD1. V lost 3 bases and J lost 5; bases outside the gene matches: 13. Looked up from germline, CDR1 is SGHKS and CDR2 is YYEKEE (reference sequence). This CDR3 spans 16 amino acids. The CDR3 nucleotides read TGTGCCAGCAGCTCTGCATCTCAGACAGGGTCGGAGACCCAGTACTTC. Amino acids: CASSSASQTGSETQYF. Using reference TRBV5-5 and TRBJ2-5 for the parts outside the CDR3, the full variable domain is DAGVTQSPTHLIKTRGQQVTLRCSPISGHKSVSWYQQVLGQGPQFIFQYYEKEERGRGNFPDRFSARQFPNYSSELNVNALLLGDSALYLCASSSASQTGSETQYFGPGTRLLVL.

This chain connects TRBV6-5 to TRBJ1-2, with a tentative D call TRBD1 (6 bases). Per germline, CDR1 MNHEY and CDR2 SVGAGI. The CDR3 is 18 amino acids. Trimming pared 1 base from V and 5 bases from J, leaving 23 bases between. The CDR3 sequence: CASSYLSAQGPGGYGYTF. CDR3 coding DNA: TGTGCCAGCAGTTACTTATCCGCACAGGGACCCGGGGGGTATGGCTACACCTTC.

In this sample, this clonotype turned up a few times. CDR3 DNA sequence: TGTGCCAGCAGTGAAGGATTGGGGGGCACAGATACGCAGTATTTT. The encoded protein is CASSEGLGGTDTQYF. The rearrangement joins TRBV2 to TRBJ2-3; D might be TRBD1 or TRBD2, each matching 5 bases. The germline gives CDR1 SNHLY, CDR2 FYNNEI. The ends were cut back, 1 base at V and 1 base at J, with 9 bases in the middle. CDR3 length equals 15 residues.

This clonotype was found many times. The CDR3 spells CATRLPGTYEQYF. DNA of the CDR3: TGTGCCACCCGGCTACCAGGGACCTACGAGCAGTACTTC. The gene calls are TRBV15 and TRBJ2-7; the D gene is possibly TRBD1 (5 bases). This CDR3 contains 13 residues. Trimming took off 8 bases at V and 2 bases at J, with 13 bases between the two ends. Germline lookup yields CDR1 LNHNV and CDR2 YYDKDF (reference sequence).

This clonotype showed up many times. The chain uses TRBV7-2 and TRBJ1-6; D is ambiguous. The CDR3 sequence is 16 residues long. V was cut by 5 bases and J by 5 bases, with 16 bases left in between. The germline V gene encodes CDR1 SGHTA and CDR2 FQGNSA. This CDR3 reads CASSLLGQANNSPLHF. The CDR3 bases are TGTGCCAGCAGCCTGCTAGGGCAGGCCAATAATTCACCCCTCCACTTT.

V is TRBV20-1 and J is TRBJ2-1; D might be TRBD1 or TRBD2, each matching 5 bases. V was shortened by 2 bases and J by 7 bases, with 15 bases between the two germline ends. CDR3 length: 14 amino acids. Germline CDR1 is DFQATT and CDR2 is SNEGSKA (reference sequence). The chain's CDR3 is CSARYPGLQNEQFF. In DNA, the CDR3 is TGCAGTGCTAGATATCCGGGGCTACAAAATGAGCAGTTCTTC.

This clonotype appeared many times. This chain joins TRBV9 and TRBJ2-5; D is unresolved. The CDR3 spans 14 residues. The germline V and J ends were trimmed by 4 bases and 2 bases, with 12 bases remaining between them. Germline-derived CDR1 and CDR2 are SGDLS and YYNGEE. CDR3 protein: CASSTQDGQETQYF. In DNA, the CDR3 is TGTGCCAGCAGCACCCAGGACGGACAAGAGACCCAGTACTTC.

This chain joins TRBV30 and TRBJ1-3; unclear D gene. CDR1 and CDR2 from the germline V gene are GTSNPN and SVGIG (reference sequence). This CDR3 comprises 15 residues. The V end lost 0 bases, the J end lost 2 bases, and 11 bases lay between the germline ends. The CDR3 DNA is TGTGCCTGGAGTGTAAGAGGGAATCCTGGAAACACCATATATTTT. Translating gives CAWSVRGNPGNTIYF.

The chain uses TRBV6-6 and TRBJ1-3, with D possibly being TRBD1 (5 bases). The CDR3 is 18 amino acids. Germline CDR1 MNHNY, CDR2 SVGAGI (reference sequence). Trimming removed 0 bases from V and 4 bases from J, with 19 bases in between. The CDR3 DNA follows: TGTGCCAGCAGTTACTCGCTGGGGACGGAGGGATACGGAAACACCATATATTTT. Residues: CASSYSLGTEGYGNTIYF.

The genes are TRBV6-1 and TRBJ1-1; 8 bases match TRBD1. Trimming at V came to 5 bases and at J to 4 bases, leaving 9 bases not matched to a gene. The CDR3 loop spans 15 amino acids. CDR1 is MNHNS and CDR2 is SASEGT in the germline V gene. CDR3 region: CASSNPTGAGTEAFF. CDR3 nucleotide sequence: TGTGCCAGCAGTAATCCGACAGGGGCGGGCACTGAAGCTTTCTTT.

This clonotype was seen repeatedly, ten times or more. V gene TRBV18 combines with J gene TRBJ2-5; TRBD2 matches 12 bases. Losses at the gene ends were 3 bases for V and 4 bases for J; bases not matched to a gene: 0. This CDR3 contains 14 residues. Germline-derived CDR1 and CDR2 are KGHSH and LQKENI. The CDR3 DNA sequence: TGTGCCAGCTCACCGGGACTAGCGGGAGAGACCCAGTACTTC. Encoded protein: CASSPGLAGETQYF.

This chain links TRBV2 with TRBJ2-2; TRBD2 matches at 7 bases. This CDR3 contains 15 residues. J gave up 7 bases and V 6 bases, and 11 bases lay outside the gene matches. Germline V CDR1 and CDR2: SNHLY, FYNNEI. This CDR3 is CASSLGTQRGGELFF. CDR3 DNA: TGTGCCAGCAGCCTAGGGACTCAGCGGGGCGGGGAGCTGTTTTTT.

The genes are TRBV6-5 and TRBJ1-6, with D maybe TRBD1 (6 bases). Germline V gene lookup returns CDR1 MNHEY and CDR2 SVGAGI. CDR3 length equals 15 residues. V shed 2 bases and J shed 9 bases, with 14 bases lying between them. CDR3 amino acids: CASSYAGGGSSPLHF. The CDR3 DNA reads as TGTGCCAGCAGTTACGCCGGGGGCGGAAGTTCACCCCTCCACTTT.

This clonotype has ten or more counts. The genes are TRBV27 and TRBJ2-5, with D uncertain. Per the germline V gene, CDR1 is MNHEY and CDR2 is SMNVEV (reference sequence). Deletions cut 5 bases from V and 2 bases from J, with 9 bases between. CDR3 length: 13 amino acids. The CDR3 sequence: CASSTQGQETQYF. CDR3 sequence (DNA): TGTGCCAGCAGTACACAAGGACAAGAGACCCAGTACTTC.

This clonotype was recorded only once. The V and J genes are TRBV11-2 and TRBJ2-7; 8 positions match TRBD2. After removal of 5 bases from V and 4 bases from J, the junction contained 1 base not matched to a gene. The V gene's germline CDR1 is SGHAT and CDR2 FQNNGV. This CDR3 region has 12 residues. The CDR3 spells CASSAGGYEQYF. DNA for the CDR3: TGTGCCAGCAGCGCGGGGGGATACGAGCAGTACTTC. The full variable domain, completed using reference TRBV11-2 and TRBJ2-7, is EAGVAQSPRYKIIEKRQSVAFWCNPISGHATLYWYQQILGQGPKLLIQFQNNGVVDDSQLPKDRFSAERLKGVDSTLKIQPAKLEDSAVYLCASSAGGYEQYFGPGTRLTVT.

This clonotype has just a few counts. DNA for the CDR3: TGTGCCAGCAGCTTAACTAGCGGGCAAGAGACCCAGTACTTC. Protein sequence: CASSLTSGQETQYF. The V gene is TRBV7-2, the J gene TRBJ2-5, with 9 positions matching TRBD2. V gave up 2 bases and J gave up 2 bases; unmatched junction bases: 0. From germline, CDR1 is SGHTA and CDR2 FQGNSA. This CDR3 has 14 residues.

This clonotype was seen ten or more times. V and J are TRBV12-3 or TRBV12-4 and TRBJ2-1, with D possibly being TRBD1 or TRBD2 (5 bases each). CDR3 size: 13 residues. The V end was cut by 6 bases, the J end by 3 bases, with 9 bases between. This CDR3 is CASSWDRYNEQFF. CDR3 bases: TGTGCCAGCAGCTGGGACCGCTACAATGAGCAGTTCTTC.

The CDR3 DNA sequence: TGTGCCAGCAGCTCCGGGACTAGCGGGAGTGGTGGAGAGCAGTTCTTC. It encodes CASSSGTSGSGGEQFF. The V call is TRBV11-3, the J call TRBJ2-1, with 14 bases identical to TRBD2. The germline V gene has CDR1 SGHNT and CDR2 YENEEA. V was pared by 4 bases and J by 10 bases, with 9 bases of the junction left unmatched. The CDR3 spans 16 residues.

This clonotype was seen repeatedly, ten times or more. This chain connects TRBV7-2 to TRBJ2-3; 9 bases agree with TRBD1. Germline V gene lookup returns CDR1 SGHTA and CDR2 FQGNSA. V lost 6 bases to trimming and J lost 5 bases; unmatched junction nucleotides: 6. This CDR3 is built from 14 residues. The CDR3 DNA is TGTGCCAGCAGGACGGGACAGGGAGGAGATACGCAGTATTTT. It translates to CASRTGQGGDTQYF.

Only a few counts were recorded for this clonotype. The chain is built from TRBV20-1 and TRBJ1-5; 8 bases are a match to TRBD1. Trimming removed 6 bases from V and 3 bases from J; junction bases left unmatched: 7. Germline V gene lookup returns CDR1 DFQATT and CDR2 SNEGSKA (reference sequence). The CDR3 loop spans 14 amino acids. The CDR3 DNA sequence: TGCAGTGCAGGACAGGGAACGAACAATCAGCCCCAGCATTTT. As protein: CSAGQGTNNQPQHF.

At least ten counts were recorded for this clonotype. The rearrangement uses TRBV7-9 and TRBJ1-2, with D uncertain. The CDR3 runs 11 residues. The V end was cut by 5 bases, the J end by 10 bases, with 11 bases between. Germline assignment: CDR1 SEHNR and CDR2 FQNEAQ (reference sequence). This CDR3 reads CASSLDGLYTF. The CDR3 bases are TGTGCCAGCAGCCTAGACGGCCTCTACACCTTC.

The count of this clonotype is one. One base away lies a much larger clone, so this may be a sequencing read error. The chain joins TRBV7-6 to TRBJ2-3, with D perhaps matching TRBD1 (6 bases). Germline V lookup: CDR1 SGHVS, CDR2 FNYEAQ. This CDR3 is 15 amino acids long. Trimming took 1 base from V and 4 from J, leaving 12 bases between them. In nucleotides, the CDR3 is TGTGCCAGCAGCTTAGTCGGACAGTTCGCAGATACGCAGTATTTT. Translating gives CASSLVGQFADTQYF.

This clonotype was detected many times. The genes are TRBV12-3 or TRBV12-4 and TRBJ2-5, with D possibly matching TRBD1 (5 bases). The CDR3 has 14 residues. Trimming stripped 3 bases from V and 6 bases from J, with 14 bases between. CDR3: CASSFSGREKTQYF. CDR3 DNA: TGTGCCAGCAGTTTCTCAGGGCGCGAAAAGACCCAGTACTTC.

In this sample, this clonotype turned up many times. The J gene is TRBJ2-5, the V gene TRBV18; TRBD1 or TRBD2 may be the D gene (5 bases each). From germline, CDR1 is KGHSH and CDR2 LQKENI. The CDR3 is 13 residues long. V dropped 5 bases and J dropped 7 bases, with 14 bases sitting between them. CDR3 residues: CASSDGTERTQYF. Here the CDR3 DNA reads TGTGCCAGCTCAGACGGGACCGAGAGGACCCAGTACTTC.